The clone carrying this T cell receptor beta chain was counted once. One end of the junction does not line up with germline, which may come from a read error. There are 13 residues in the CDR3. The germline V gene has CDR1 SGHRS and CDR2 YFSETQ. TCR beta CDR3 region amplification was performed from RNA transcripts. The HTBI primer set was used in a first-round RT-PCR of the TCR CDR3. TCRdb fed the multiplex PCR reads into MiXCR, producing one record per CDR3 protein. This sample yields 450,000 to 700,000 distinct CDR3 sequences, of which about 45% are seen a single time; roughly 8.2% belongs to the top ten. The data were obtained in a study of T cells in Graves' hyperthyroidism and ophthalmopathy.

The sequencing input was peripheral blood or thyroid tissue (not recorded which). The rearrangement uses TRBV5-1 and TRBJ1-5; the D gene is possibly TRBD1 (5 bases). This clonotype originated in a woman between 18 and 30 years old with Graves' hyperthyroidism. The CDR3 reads CASGRDGNQPQHF. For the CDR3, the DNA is TGCGCCAGCGGGAGGGACGGCAACCAGCCCCAGCATTTT.